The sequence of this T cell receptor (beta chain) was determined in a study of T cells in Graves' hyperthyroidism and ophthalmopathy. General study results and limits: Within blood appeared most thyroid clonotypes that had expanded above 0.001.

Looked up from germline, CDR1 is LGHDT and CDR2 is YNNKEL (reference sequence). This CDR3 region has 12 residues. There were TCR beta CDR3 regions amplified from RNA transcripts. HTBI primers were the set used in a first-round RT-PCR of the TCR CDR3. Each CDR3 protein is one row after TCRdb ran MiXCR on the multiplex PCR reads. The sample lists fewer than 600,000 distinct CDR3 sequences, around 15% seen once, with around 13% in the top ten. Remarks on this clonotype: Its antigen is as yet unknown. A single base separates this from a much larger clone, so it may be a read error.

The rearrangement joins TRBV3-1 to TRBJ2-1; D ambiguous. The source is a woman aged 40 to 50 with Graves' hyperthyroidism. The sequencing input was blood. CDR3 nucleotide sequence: TGTGCCAGCAGTCCCTCAAGCGTCGAGCAGCTCTTC. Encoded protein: CASSPSSVEQLF.